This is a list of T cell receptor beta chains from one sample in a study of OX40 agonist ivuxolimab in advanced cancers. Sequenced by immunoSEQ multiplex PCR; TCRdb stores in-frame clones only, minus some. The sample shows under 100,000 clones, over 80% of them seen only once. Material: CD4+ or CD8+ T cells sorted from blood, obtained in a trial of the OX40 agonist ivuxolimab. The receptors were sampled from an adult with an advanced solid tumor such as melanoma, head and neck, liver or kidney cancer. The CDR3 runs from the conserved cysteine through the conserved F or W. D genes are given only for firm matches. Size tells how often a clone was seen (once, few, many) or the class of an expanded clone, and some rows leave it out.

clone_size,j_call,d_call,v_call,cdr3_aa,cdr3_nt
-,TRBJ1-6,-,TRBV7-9,CASSLQATDSPLHF,TGTGCCAGCAGCTTACAAGCCACCGATTCACCCCTCCACTTT
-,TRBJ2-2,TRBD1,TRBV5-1,CASSLWGQGSGGELFF,TGCGCCAGCAGCTTGTGGGGACAGGGATCTGGCGGGGAGCTGTTTTTT
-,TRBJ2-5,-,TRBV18,CASSETGKRETQYF,TGTGCCAGCTCCGAAACAGGAAAAAGGGAGACCCAGTACTTC
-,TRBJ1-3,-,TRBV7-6,CASSLAEYNSGNTIYF,TGTGCCAGCAGCTTAGCGGAGTACAACTCTGGAAACACCATATATTTT
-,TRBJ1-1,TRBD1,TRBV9,CASSRLTGGRPNTEAFF,TGTGCCAGCAGCAGGCTGACAGGGGGCCGACCGAACACTGAAGCTTTCTTT
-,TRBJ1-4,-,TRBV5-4,CASSQQRSGATNEKLFF,TGTGCCAGCAGCCAACAGCGTTCCGGTGCAACTAATGAAAAACTGTTTTTT
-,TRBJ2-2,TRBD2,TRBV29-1,CSVRKTSSDTGELFF,TGCAGCGTTCGGAAGACTAGCTCCGACACCGGGGAGCTGTTTTTT
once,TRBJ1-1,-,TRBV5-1,CASSLGSEVTEAFF,TGCGCCAGCAGCTTGGGGTCTGAGGTCACTGAAGCTTTCTTT
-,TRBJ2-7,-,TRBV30,CAWRTKRTLRYEQYF,TGTGCCTGGAGGACCAAACGAACCCTAAGGTACGAGCAGTACTTC
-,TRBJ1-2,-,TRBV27,CASSSRQSWVSNYGYTF,TGTGCCAGCAGTTCAAGACAGAGTTGGGTCTCTAACTATGGCTACACCTTC
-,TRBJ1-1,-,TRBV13,CASSPRRQAVTEAFF,TGTGCCAGCAGCCCCCGGCGGCAGGCCGTTACTGAAGCTTTCTTT
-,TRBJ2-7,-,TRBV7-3,CASSATRWGEQYF,TGTGCCAGCAGCGCGACGAGATGGGGCGAGCAGTACTTC
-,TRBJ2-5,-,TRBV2,CASGGRRETQYF,TGTGCCAGCGGGGGTCGGCGCGAGACCCAGTACTTC
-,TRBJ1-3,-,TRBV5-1,CASAPGASSGNTIYF,TGCGCCAGCGCCCCCGGGGCCAGCTCTGGAAACACCATATATTTT
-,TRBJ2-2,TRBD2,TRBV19,CATRKRDLTTGELFF,TGTGCCACCCGAAAGCGGGATTTAACAACCGGGGAGCTGTTTTTT
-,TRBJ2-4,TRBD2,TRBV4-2,CASSYGTAGGEIAKNIQYF,TGTGCCAGCAGCTACGGGACGGCGGGGGGGGAGATAGCCAAAAACATTCAGTACTTC
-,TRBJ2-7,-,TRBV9,CASSSSTLEQYF,TGTGCCAGCAGCTCAAGCACGCTCGAGCAGTACTTC
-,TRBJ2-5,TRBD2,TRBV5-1,CASSATSGRAIETQYF,TGCGCCAGCAGCGCAACTAGCGGGAGGGCCATAGAGACCCAGTACTTC
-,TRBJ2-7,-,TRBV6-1,CASRRGLRGPYEQYF,TGTGCCAGCAGGCGGGGACTCAGAGGACCCTACGAGCAGTACTTC
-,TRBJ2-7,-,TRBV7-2,CASSLVPPAYEQYF,TGTGCCAGCAGCTTAGTTCCTCCCGCCTACGAGCAGTACTTC
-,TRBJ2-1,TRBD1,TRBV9,CASSLTGTGSGEQFF,TGTGCCAGCAGCCTAACCGGGACAGGGTCTGGTGAGCAGTTCTTC
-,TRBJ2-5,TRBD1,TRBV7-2,CASSSLGKGATQYF,TGTGCCAGCAGCTCCCTCGGCAAGGGGGCAACCCAGTACTTC
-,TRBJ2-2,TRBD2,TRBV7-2,CASSFIGGRAFGELFF,TGTGCCAGCAGCTTTATCGGCGGGAGGGCCTTCGGGGAGCTGTTTTTT
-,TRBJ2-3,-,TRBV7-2,CASSWPGEGQYF,TGTGCCAGCAGCTGGCCAGGCGAGGGGCAGTATTTT
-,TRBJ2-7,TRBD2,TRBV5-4,CASSLDRTSAYEQYF,TGTGCCAGCAGCTTGGATCGGACTAGCGCTTACGAGCAGTACTTC
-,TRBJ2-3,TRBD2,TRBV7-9,CASSLVSGGPDTQYF,TGTGCCAGCAGCTTAGTGTCGGGAGGGCCAGATACGCAGTATTTT